This T cell receptor (beta chain) was obtained from a study of cytomegalovirus exposure and HLA in healthy donors. This CDR3 comprises 17 residues. CDR1 LNHDA and CDR2 SQIVND come from the germline V gene (reference sequence). V was pared by 1 base and J by 5 bases, with 20 bases between. Use of 60 Vbeta and 13 Jbeta primers characterized the PCR. Assay: immunoSEQ multiplex PCR; the TCRdb copy retains only in-frame clones and omits some. The sample has under 130,000 clones; 60% to 85% are singletons. This TCR was sampled from a female donor in good health and CMV-seropositive. The sample was PBMCs. The chain uses TRBV19 and TRBJ1-2; the D is unclear. The CDR3 sequence is CASSIGLTLLSTYGYTF. As DNA, the CDR3 is TGTGCCAGTAGTATAGGATTGACACTTCTCTCTACGTATGGCTACACCTTC. The full variable domain, its missing parts supplied by reference TRBV19 and TRBJ1-2, is DGGITQSPKYLFRKEGQNVTLSCEQNLNHDAMYWYRQDPGQGLRLIYYSQIVNDFQKGDIAEGYSVSREKKESFPLTVTSAQKNPTAFYLCASSIGLTLLSTYGYTFGSGTRLTVV.